Listed here are 13 T cell receptor beta chains from one sample, sequenced in a study of beta chain features in type 1 diabetes. Expressed TCRB transcripts got sequenced, as all isolated RNA was reverse transcribed. Using immunoSEQ multiplex PCR, the repertoire was profiled, and TCRdb retains in-frame clones only, with some absent. The data contain some 900,000 clones, around a sixth of them singletons. Material: naive CD4+ T cells from blood. Receptors were obtained from a woman in her late teens or twenties in good health.

This chain uses TRBV6-1 with TRBJ2-4; D is unresolved. The CDR3 has 14 amino acids. CDR1 is MNHNS, CDR2 SASEGT, per germline. The V and J ends lost 4 bases and 8 bases respectively, with 15 bases between them. CDR3 DNA sequence: TGTGCCAGCAGTGTGGACCTGGGTGGCGACATTCAGTACTTC. Encoded protein: CASSVDLGGDIQYF.

The V gene is TRBV7-9, the J gene TRBJ2-3, with D unresolved. Germline CDR1 is SEHNR and CDR2 is FQNEAQ (reference sequence). The CDR3 extends over 11 amino acids. Trimming stripped 7 bases from V and 6 bases from J, with 8 bases between. Here the CDR3 reads CASTLVDTQYF. The CDR3 coding sequence is TGTGCCAGCACCCTTGTTGATACGCAGTATTTT.

Only a few counts were recorded for this clone. The chain links TRBV5-1 to TRBJ2-5; 10 positions agree with TRBD1. This CDR3 is 15 amino acids long. Trimming at V came to 5 bases and at J to 3 bases, leaving 7 bases not matched to a gene. Germline-derived CDR1 and CDR2 are SGHRS and YFSETQ. Here the CDR3 DNA reads TGCGCCAGCAGGGAGACAGGGGGCGCGGAAGAGACCCAGTACTTC. Translated, it gives CASRETGGAEETQYF. Complete variable domain (other parts from reference TRBV5-1 and TRBJ2-5): KAGVTQTPRYLIKTRGQQVTLSCSPISGHRSVSWYQQTPGQGLQFLFEYFSETQRNKGNFPGRFSGRQFSNSRSEMNVSTLELGDSALYLCASRETGGAEETQYFGPGTRLLVL.

A remark on this clone: The junction departs from germline at one end; a sequencing error may be responsible. V usage is TRBV15 and J usage is TRBJ1-4; D perhaps matches TRBD1 (6 bases). The CDR3 has 14 residues. CDR1 and CDR2 from the germline V gene are LNHNV and YYDKDF (reference sequence). CDR3 sequence: CATGRGGTNEKLFF. DNA for the CDR3: TGTGCCACCGGCAGGGGTGGAACTAATGAAAAACTGTTTTTT.

This clone came up a few times. The CDR3 sequence: CASSSYPTGTDGYTF. Here the CDR3 DNA reads TGTGCCAGCAGTTCCTACCCGACAGGGACTGATGGCTACACCTTC. The rearrangement uses TRBV28 and TRBJ1-2; 7 bases are a match to TRBD1. The CDR3 runs to 15 residues. Germline V gene sequence: CDR1 MDHEN, CDR2 SYDVKM. V was clipped by 4 bases and J by 6 bases; unmatched bases: 11.

The rearrangement joins TRBV28 to TRBJ2-7, with 7 bases fitting TRBD1. The CDR3 has 14 amino acids. Germline V gives CDR1 MDHEN, CDR2 SYDVKM. The V gene end was trimmed by 6 bases and the J gene end by 10 bases; junction bases not matched to a gene: 15. CDR3 loop: CASRWTGQSKAQYF. CDR3 in DNA: TGTGCCAGCAGATGGACAGGCCAATCCAAGGCCCAGTACTTC.

The chain employs TRBV6-5 and TRBJ2-3; D remains ambiguous. Germline V gives CDR1 MNHEY, CDR2 SVGAGI. The CDR3 consists of 16 residues. Between the trimmed V and J ends, which lost 1 base and 0 bases, there was a span of 11 bases. The CDR3 DNA is TGTGCCAGCAGTTACTTGGGCCTAGGGAGCACAGATACGCAGTATTTT. Encoded protein: CASSYLGLGSTDTQYF.

On this clone: This same CDR3 is encoded by further DNA sequences in the sample. The CDR3 DNA is TGTGCCAGCTCACCGGGGACCACAGATACGCAGTATTTT. Translating gives CASSPGTTDTQYF. The chain recombines TRBV18 with TRBJ2-3, with D perhaps matching TRBD1 or TRBD2 (5 bases each). V was shortened by 3 bases and J by 2 bases, with 6 bases between the two germline ends. The CDR3 totals 13 residues. Germline V gene sequence: CDR1 KGHSH, CDR2 LQKENI.

This clone showed up just a few times. The sample carries other DNA sequences with the same CDR3. The rearrangement links TRBV7-2 to TRBJ2-3; maybe TRBD1 (6 bases). Trimming took off 5 bases at V and 0 bases at J, with 12 bases between the two ends. The germline CDR1 and CDR2 sequences are SGHTA and FQGNSA. This CDR3 has 15 residues. The CDR3 reads CASSPGQTSTDTQYF. CDR3 nucleotide sequence: TGTGCCAGCAGCCCCGGACAGACTAGCACAGATACGCAGTATTTT. The variable domain in full, with the rest retrieved from reference TRBV7-2 and TRBJ2-3, is GAGVSQSPSNKVTEKGKDVELRCDPISGHTALYWYRQSLGQGLEFLIYFQGNSAPDKSGLPSDRFSAERTGGSVSTLTIQRTQQEDSAVYLCASSPGQTSTDTQYFGPGTRLTVL.

The chain employs TRBV7-9 and TRBJ2-5; TRBD2 matches at 11 bases. Germline CDR1 is SEHNR and CDR2 is FQNEAQ (reference sequence). After removal of 1 base from V and 4 bases from J, the junction contained 8 bases not matched to a gene. The CDR3 loop spans 17 amino acids. The CDR3 here is CASSLGRTTSGTETQYF. The CDR3 bases are TGTGCCAGCAGCTTAGGTCGCACGACTAGCGGGACAGAGACCCAGTACTTC.

The CDR3 region is CASSWTVGNTEAFF. In DNA form, the CDR3 reads TGTGCCAGCAGCTGGACGGTCGGGAACACTGAAGCTTTCTTT. The chain uses TRBV9 and TRBJ1-1, with unresolved D. Germline V CDR1 and CDR2: SGDLS, YYNGEE. CDR3 length: 14 residues. Trimming took off 4 bases at V and 1 base at J, with 11 bases between the two ends. The variable domain in full, completed from reference TRBV9 and TRBJ1-1, reads DSGVTQTPKHLITATGQRVTLRCSPRSGDLSVYWYQQSLDQGLQFLIQYYNGEERAKGNILERFSAQQFPDLHSELNLSSLELGDSALYFCASSWTVGNTEAFFGQGTRLTVV.

This clone was seen a handful of times. The chain combines TRBV6-5 with TRBJ1-4; 7 bases are a match to TRBD1. The CDR3 contains 15 residues. V lost 0 bases and J lost 4; bases outside the gene matches: 2. CDR1 and CDR2 (germline): MNHEY, SVGAGI. The CDR3 spells CASSYSGQFNEKLFF. CDR3 coding DNA: TGTGCCAGCAGTTACTCGGGACAGTTTAATGAAAAACTGTTTTTT.

In its sample, this clone was seen a few times. The V call is TRBV4-3, the J call TRBJ2-7, with D possibly being TRBD2 (6 bases). CDR1 and CDR2 from the germline V gene are LGHNA and YSLEER. V shed 3 bases and J shed 4 bases, with 22 bases lying between them. CDR3 size: 17 residues. The DNA for the CDR3 is TGCGCCAGCAGCCAGGACTACACCCTCCAAGGTAGATACGAGCAGTACTTC. Protein sequence: CASSQDYTLQGRYEQYF.